This T cell receptor (beta chain) was profiled in a study of blood T cell repertoires in COVID-19. Study-level information: Collection of acute and convalescent COVID-19 samples took place in the United States, Italy and Spain. PBMCs, B-cell-depleted T cells, or T cells provided the cDNA or gDNA that made up the material.

Assay: immunoSEQ multiplex PCR; the TCRdb copy retains only in-frame clones and omits some. The table has roughly 50,000 clones, more than 80% seen once. This CDR3 region has 13 residues. The germline V and J ends were trimmed by 7 bases and 6 bases, with 14 bases remaining between them. Germline-derived CDR1 and CDR2 are SGHTA and FQGNSA. The sample consisted of peripheral blood. This receptor was obtained from a human donor in a cohort sampled during active COVID-19. This chain connects TRBV7-2 to TRBJ2-3, with D possibly TRBD2 on 6 matching bases. In nucleotides, the CDR3 is TGTGCCAGCAACCCGACTAGTTTGGATACGCAGTATTTT. Its translation: CASNPTSLDTQYF.